Shown below are 7 T cell receptor beta chains from a single sample sequenced in a study of beta chain features in type 1 diabetes. The study, taken as a whole, reports: Moderately but significantly shorter TCRB CDR3s were found in Type 1 diabetes patients in all four CD4+ subsets.

No antigen has been identified for these receptors. What was sequenced were expressed TCRB transcripts, since all of the isolated RNA had been reverse transcribed. Sequencing used immunoSEQ multiplex PCR; TCRdb keeps in-frame clones, though not all of them. The sample records tens of thousands of clones, approximately 50% being singletons. The sample was central memory CD4+ T cells from blood. These receptors all come from a man in his thirties or forties with type 1 diabetes.

The V and J genes are TRBV5-6 and TRBJ1-2; 9 nucleotides align to TRBD1. This CDR3 has 16 amino acids. V shed 2 bases and J 8 bases; nucleotides not matched to a gene: 13. Germline-derived CDR1 and CDR2 are SGHDT and YYEEEE. This CDR3 is CASSLQGAQVVGGYTF. CDR3 coding DNA: TGTGCCAGCAGCTTACAGGGGGCCCAAGTCGTAGGCGGCTACACCTTC.

Of note for this clone: The sample holds other DNA sequences that translate to the same CDR3. The chain recombines TRBV6-1 with TRBJ1-2; D is unresolved. Germline V gene data show CDR1 as MNHNS and CDR2 as SASEGT. With 5 bases removed from V and 5 bases from J, the gap between germline ends came to 15 bases. The length of the CDR3 is 14 residues. CDR3 sequence reads: CASSSPGVGYGYTF. The DNA of the CDR3 is TGTGCCAGCAGTTCCCCGGGAGTCGGGTATGGCTACACCTTC.

This clone turned up a few times. This chain links TRBV10-3 with TRBJ2-5; 10 positions agree with TRBD2. The CDR3 loop spans 13 amino acids. The germline gives CDR1 ENHRY, CDR2 SYGVKD. V trimming: 10 bases; J trimming: 2 bases; junction bases outside the gene matches: 4. CDR3 loop: CATGLAKQETQYF. The DNA of the CDR3 is TGTGCCACGGGACTAGCGAAGCAAGAGACCCAGTACTTC.

The V call is TRBV6-1, the J call TRBJ2-1; 10 nucleotides line up with TRBD1. Germline assignment: CDR1 MNHNS and CDR2 SASEGT. This CDR3 has 16 amino acids. V lost 0 bases and J lost 7; bases outside the gene matches: 6. Written as DNA, the CDR3 is TGTGCCAGCAGTGAAGCGCTTCGACAGGGGGCGAATGAGCAGTTCTTC. Its translation: CASSEALRQGANEQFF.

This clone was counted a few times. The V call is TRBV6-5, the J call TRBJ2-1, with 10 nucleotides matching TRBD1. The length of the CDR3 is 15 residues. Germline assignment: CDR1 MNHEY and CDR2 SVGAGI. Unmatched junction bases numbered 2, after V lost 0 bases and J lost 6 bases. The CDR3 region has the DNA TGTGCCAGCAGTTACTCCTGGACAGGGGGCAATGAGCAGTTCTTC. It specifies CASSYSWTGGNEQFF.

In its sample, this clone was seen a few times. This chain uses TRBV6-6 with TRBJ1-3; D not resolved. The CDR3 spans 13 residues. V was pared by 4 bases and J by 5 bases, with 9 bases between. Germline CDR1 reads MNHNY; CDR2 reads SVGAGI (reference sequence). The DNA for the CDR3 is TGTGCCAGCAGTTCATCCGGGAGAAACACCATATATTTT. Its protein product is CASSSSGRNTIYF.

V gene TRBV19 combines with J gene TRBJ1-1; no clear D gene. V lost 5 bases and J lost 1, with 11 bases in between. Germline CDR1 reads LNHDA; CDR2 reads SQIVND (reference sequence). This CDR3 contains 14 residues. The CDR3 DNA reads TGTGCCAGTAGTTCCCGGACTGAGAACACTGAAGCTTTCTTT. This encodes CASSSRTENTEAFF.